The 9 T cell receptor beta chains listed next were all sequenced from one sample in a study of CD8 T cells in Susac syndrome. RNA amounts of 0.5 to 1 ug underwent reverse transcription with random hexamers. TCRdb reprocessed the immunoSEQ multiplex PCR reads via MiXCR and lists one record per CDR3 protein. The table lists under 200,000 distinct CDR3 sequences, 90% to 95% of them singletons. Sequencing was done on a sample of CD4+ T cells from PBMCs. These receptor sequences come from a human donor with Susac syndrome.

DNA for the CDR3: TGTGCCAGCTCACCCAAGGGACAGGGGGCCGAGCAGTACTTC. This translates into CASSPKGQGAEQYF. The rearrangement links TRBV18 to TRBJ2-7, with 12 nucleotides matching TRBD1. The CDR3 spans 14 residues. With 3 bases clipped from V and 6 bases from J, the junction kept 3 bases outside the gene matches. The germline gives CDR1 KGHSH, CDR2 LQKENI.

The chain combines TRBV5-1 with TRBJ2-3; no firm D call. V was pared by 0 bases and J by 5 bases, with 10 bases between. There are 14 residues in the CDR3. Germline V gives CDR1 SGHRS, CDR2 YFSETQ. CDR3 coding DNA: TGCGCCAGCAGCTTGGGGACCGGCGGAGATACGCAGTATTTT. Translated, it gives CASSLGTGGDTQYF. The variable domain in full, with the rest retrieved from reference TRBV5-1 and TRBJ2-3, is KAGVTQTPRYLIKTRGQQVTLSCSPISGHRSVSWYQQTPGQGLQFLFEYFSETQRNKGNFPGRFSGRQFSNSRSEMNVSTLELGDSALYLCASSLGTGGDTQYFGPGTRLTVL.

This chain uses TRBV20-1 with TRBJ2-6; 7 nucleotides agree with TRBD1. The J segment lost 2 bases and the V segment lost 5 bases, leaving 3 bases of the junction unmatched. Germline V gene lookup returns CDR1 DFQATT and CDR2 SNEGSKA (reference sequence). This CDR3 spans 14 amino acids. CDR3 bases: TGCAGTGCTCCAGGGGGAACTGGGGCCAACGTCCTGACTTTC. It specifies CSAPGGTGANVLTF.

This rearrangement joins TRBV12-3 or TRBV12-4 to TRBJ1-2; 8 nucleotides match TRBD1. V dropped 5 bases and J dropped 4; count of bases not matched to a gene: 3. The CDR3 runs to 13 residues. The CDR3 here is CASSAGGPYGYTF. CDR3 bases: TGTGCCAGCAGTGCAGGGGGCCCCTATGGCTACACCTTC.

V is TRBV24-1 and J is TRBJ1-1, with TRBD1 identical over 8 bases. Trimming cost V 3 bases and J 7 bases; bases outside gene matches: 6. CDR1 KGHDR and CDR2 SFDVKD come from the germline V gene. This CDR3 region has 14 residues. The CDR3 loop is CATSDTGGGVEAFF. DNA of the CDR3: TGTGCCACCAGTGATACAGGGGGAGGGGTTGAAGCTTTCTTT.

CDR3 sequence: CASSSSAARGPDTQYF. CDR3 nucleotide sequence: TGCGCCAGCAGCTCCTCGGCGGCTCGGGGCCCAGATACGCAGTATTTT. The chain is built from TRBV4-3 and TRBJ2-3; D is perhaps TRBD1 or TRBD2 (5 bases each). V dropped 5 bases and J dropped 4 bases, with 19 bases sitting between them. This CDR3 has 16 amino acids. CDR1 and CDR2 from the germline V gene are LGHNA and YSLEER.

This chain links TRBV2 with TRBJ1-5; D not certain. The CDR3 sequence is 12 residues long. V dropped 1 base and J dropped 5 bases, with 3 bases sitting between them. Germline values: CDR1 SNHLY, CDR2 FYNNEI. CDR3 sequence (DNA): TGTGCCAGCAGTGAAGGGGATCAGCCCCAGCATTTT. Residues: CASSEGDQPQHF. The full variable domain, its missing parts supplied by reference TRBV2 and TRBJ1-5, is EPEVTQTPSHQVTQMGQEVILRCVPISNHLYFYWYRQILGQKVEFLVSFYNNEISEKSEIFDDQFSVERPDGSNFTLKIRSTKLEDSAMYFCASSEGDQPQHFGDGTRLSIL.

The rearrangement uses TRBV7-2 and TRBJ1-1; no firm D call. The CDR3 runs to 12 residues. CDR1 SGHTA and CDR2 FQGNSA come from the germline V gene. Trimming pared 1 base from V and 10 bases from J, leaving 10 bases between. CDR3 loop: CASSLDTARAFF. In nucleotides, the CDR3 is TGTGCCAGCAGCTTAGACACAGCAAGAGCTTTCTTT.

The genes are TRBV6-5 and TRBJ1-3; possibly TRBD1 for D (5 bases). The V gene lost 8 bases and the J gene lost 0 bases, with 11 bases spanning the gap. Germline V gene lookup returns CDR1 MNHEY and CDR2 SVGAGI. The CDR3 covers 14 residues. CDR3 amino acids: CASGRDSSGNTIYF. The CDR3 DNA reads TGTGCCAGCGGAAGAGACAGCTCTGGAAACACCATATATTTT.